This T cell receptor (beta chain) was identified during a study of beta chain features in type 1 diabetes. Study observations and caveats: In cDNA sequencing, cells with high TCR expression could be over-represented. Moderate but significant shortening of TCRB CDR3s was recorded in all four CD4+ subsets from Type 1 diabetes patients.

Every isolated RNA sample was fully reverse transcribed, so sequencing captured expressed TCRB transcripts. Sequencing was performed with immunoSEQ multiplex PCR; in TCRdb, only in-frame clones are kept and a portion is missing. The sample holds 500,000 to 850,000 clones, about 14% seen once. Comment on this clone: Its antigen is not known.

The CDR3 totals 14 residues. Trimming took 8 bases from V and 1 from J, leaving 14 bases between them. CDR1 is ENHRY, CDR2 SYGVKD, per germline. Material: naive CD4+ T cells from blood. This rearrangement joins TRBV10-3 to TRBJ1-1, with D unresolved. The source of this sequence is a man in his late teens or twenties with type 1 diabetes. DNA for the CDR3: TGTGCCATCGGCCAGGAGATAACGAACACTGAAGCTTTCTTT. This gives the protein CAIGQEITNTEAFF.